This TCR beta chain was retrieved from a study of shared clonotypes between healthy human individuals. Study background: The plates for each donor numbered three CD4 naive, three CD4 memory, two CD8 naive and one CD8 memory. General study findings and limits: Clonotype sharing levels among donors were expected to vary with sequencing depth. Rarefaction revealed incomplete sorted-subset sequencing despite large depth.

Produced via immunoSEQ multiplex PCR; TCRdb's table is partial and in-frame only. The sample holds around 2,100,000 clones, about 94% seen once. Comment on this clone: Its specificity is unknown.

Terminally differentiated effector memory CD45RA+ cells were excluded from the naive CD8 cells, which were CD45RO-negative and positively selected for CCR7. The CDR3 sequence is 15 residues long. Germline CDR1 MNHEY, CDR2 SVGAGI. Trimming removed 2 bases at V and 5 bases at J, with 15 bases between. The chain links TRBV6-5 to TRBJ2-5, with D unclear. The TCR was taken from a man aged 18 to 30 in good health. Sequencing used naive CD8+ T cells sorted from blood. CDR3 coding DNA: TGTGCCAGCAGTTACCGCCATACTCGGTGGGAGACCCAGTACTTC. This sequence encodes CASSYRHTRWETQYF.